These 13 T cell receptor beta chains originate from one sample sequenced in a study of shared clonotypes between healthy human individuals. Assay: immunoSEQ multiplex PCR; the TCRdb copy retains only in-frame clones and omits some. The data contain about 1.1 million clones, approximately 75% of them singletons. Sequenced material: memory CD4+ T cells from PBMCs. Subset reported: CD45RA-negative fraction. These receptors came from a man younger than 30 in good health. Some clones in this sample may be carry-over from other donors' samples.

The chain has TRBV5-5 and TRBJ1-5, with D possibly matching TRBD1 (5 bases). This CDR3 has 16 amino acids. The germline CDR1 and CDR2 sequences are SGHKS and YYEKEE (reference sequence). The V end was cut by 3 bases, the J end by 2 bases, with 15 bases between. CDR3 amino acids: CASSSLPGGGNQPQHF. CDR3 sequence (DNA): TGTGCCAGCAGCTCCCTCCCGGGGGGAGGCAATCAGCCCCAGCATTTT.

The rearrangement uses TRBV5-4 and TRBJ1-4, with D possibly TRBD1 on 6 matching bases. Germline-derived CDR1 and CDR2 are SGHNT and YYREEE (reference sequence). This CDR3 has 18 amino acids. The V gene lost 2 bases and the J gene lost 8 bases, with 25 bases spanning the gap. Written as DNA, the CDR3 is TGTGCCAGCAGCTTAAACTGGGGGAAACAGGGCTACCAAGAAAAACTGTTTTTT. Encoded protein: CASSLNWGKQGYQEKLFF.

The CDR3, as DNA: TGTGCCTGGGGGGGGACTAGCGGGAGTAAGTACTTC. Encoded protein: CAWGGTSGSKYF. The V gene is TRBV30, the J gene TRBJ2-7, with 14 bases fitting TRBD2. The CDR3 totals 12 residues. Trimming at V came to 5 bases and at J to 11 bases, leaving 5 bases not matched to a gene. Germline assignment: CDR1 GTSNPN and CDR2 SVGIG (reference sequence).

The chain is built from TRBV7-9 and TRBJ2-7; 10 bases align to TRBD2. Germline CDR1 is SEHNR and CDR2 is FQNEAQ (reference sequence). This CDR3 is built from 14 residues. V lost 7 bases and J lost 6; bases outside the gene matches: 9. The CDR3 bases are TGTGCCAGCACCCGTTCTAGCGGGAGAAGCGAGCAGTACTTC. This sequence encodes CASTRSSGRSEQYF.

Regarding this clone: This clone may be a read error of a much larger clone one base away. This chain joins TRBV7-2 and TRBJ1-2; D is perhaps TRBD1 (5 bases). This CDR3 region has 13 residues. Trimming removed 1 base from V and 4 bases from J, with 7 bases in between. Germline CDR1 is SGHTA and CDR2 is FQGNSA. The DNA for the CDR3 is TGTGCCAGCAGCTTAGAAGGGACCTATGGCTACACCTTC. It yields the protein CASSLEGTYGYTF.

The J gene is TRBJ1-1, the V gene TRBV5-4; TRBD1 might be the D (5 bases). Germline CDR1 is SGHNT and CDR2 is YYREEE (reference sequence). Trimming shortened V by 10 bases and J by 3 bases, and 16 bases separated the two germline ends. The CDR3 has 13 amino acids. CDR3 bases: TGTGCCGCCTACCGGGGCGGGGACACTGAAGCTTTCTTT. It codes for CAAYRGGDTEAFF.

V usage is TRBV5-4 and J usage is TRBJ2-3, with TRBD2 matching over 11 bases. The CDR3 runs 17 residues. The V gene end was trimmed by 4 bases and the J gene end by 2 bases; junction bases not matched to a gene: 9. Germline lookup yields CDR1 SGHNT and CDR2 YYREEE (reference sequence). The CDR3 here is CASSRWTTSGVTDTQYF. CDR3 nucleotide sequence: TGTGCCAGCAGCAGGTGGACGACTAGCGGGGTCACAGATACGCAGTATTTT.

This sequence joins TRBV7-9 and TRBJ2-3, with a possible D match to TRBD1 (6 bases). Per germline, CDR1 SEHNR and CDR2 FQNEAQ (reference sequence). This CDR3 has 15 amino acids. V lost 5 bases to trimming and J lost 5 bases, with 17 bases between them. CDR3 in amino acids: CASSPRTASVDTQYF. In nucleotides, the CDR3 is TGTGCCAGCAGCCCGCGGACAGCGTCCGTAGATACGCAGTATTTT.

This rearrangement joins TRBV28 to TRBJ2-7; 12 positions agree with TRBD1. CDR1 and CDR2 (germline): MDHEN, SYDVKM. V dropped 3 bases and J dropped 6; count of bases not matched to a gene: 9. The CDR3 loop spans 16 amino acids. CDR3: CASSFLPGQGAPEQYF. DNA of the CDR3: TGTGCCAGCAGTTTCCTCCCGGGACAGGGGGCGCCCGAGCAGTACTTC.

This clone was seen at least ten times. Other DNA sequences of this sample code for an identical CDR3. The rearrangement joins TRBV4-1 to TRBJ1-1; D is unclear. Per germline, CDR1 MGHRA and CDR2 YSYEKL. The CDR3 sequence is 15 residues long. V lost 1 base to trimming and J lost 2 bases, with 11 bases between them. The CDR3 nucleotides read TGCGCCAGCAGCCAAGTGGACCGACAAAACACTGAAGCTTTCTTT. It codes for CASSQVDRQNTEAFF.

This chain links TRBV9 with TRBJ1-2; D is ambiguous. Germline V gives CDR1 SGDLS, CDR2 YYNGEE. Trimming left V 5 bases short and J 4 bases short, with 9 bases between. CDR3 length equals 12 residues. DNA for the CDR3: TGTGCCAGCAGTCGGGAGGCCTATGGCTACACCTTC. Translating it yields CASSREAYGYTF.

V gene TRBV9 combines with J gene TRBJ2-3, with 9 bases matching TRBD1. This CDR3 contains 16 residues. From germline, CDR1 is SGDLS and CDR2 YYNGEE. The ends lost 3 bases at V and 4 bases at J; junction bases unmatched: 9. CDR3 sequence: CASSARGDRAADTQYF. DNA for the CDR3: TGTGCCAGCAGCGCCAGGGGGGACAGGGCGGCAGATACGCAGTATTTT. The full variable domain, with the rest looked up from reference TRBV9 and TRBJ2-3, is DSGVTQTPKHLITATGQRVTLRCSPRSGDLSVYWYQQSLDQGLQFLIQYYNGEERAKGNILERFSAQQFPDLHSELNLSSLELGDSALYFCASSARGDRAADTQYFGPGTRLTVL.

The chain is built from TRBV7-6 and TRBJ1-1, with 8 bases identical to TRBD1. Germline trimming cut 1 base from V and 5 bases from J; bases unmatched to any gene: 6. This CDR3 comprises 15 residues. Germline lookup yields CDR1 SGHVS and CDR2 FNYEAQ. CDR3 region: CASSLVGQGGTEAFF. Here the CDR3 DNA reads TGTGCCAGCAGCTTAGTCGGACAGGGTGGGACTGAAGCTTTCTTT.